This TCR beta chain was recorded in a study of low-dose radiotherapy and immunotherapy resistance in tumors (dated by TCRdb to between 2020 and 2023). Concerning the study at large: In Cohort 1, each fraction delivered 0.5 Gy every 2 weeks, and the prescribed total PTV dose was 6.5 Gy. For Cohort 2, the dose was 1 Gy per fraction given every two weeks, adding up to 13 Gy in total across 26 weeks. Patients were given nivolumab as a 240 mg flat dose every two weeks and ipilimumab at 1 mg/kg every six weeks, with both drugs delivered intravenously. Randomization of trial participants into treatment groups was not performed. The translational analysis covered eight patients: three from the first dose cohort and the first five from the second dose cohort. Cyclophosphamide 200 mg/m2 was given intravenously every two weeks, one day before each radiation and immunotherapy administration. Aspirin 300 mg was taken orally once daily by patients for four cycles, starting on cycle 1 day 1.

Reading from cysteine to phenylalanine, the CDR3 counts 12 amino acids. Of the read, only the CDR3 DNA is kept; its 36 bases are in frame from base 1. From a lookup of the germline V gene, CDR1 and CDR2 are SGHRS and YFSETQ. Of note for this clonotype: Which antigen it targets is not known. This may be a read error, as it is one base from a much larger clone.

The instrument given in TCRdb is Illumina HiSeq 2500. To make first-strand cDNA, Superscript III was used along with a set of TRAV- and TRBV-specific primers so that both the TCRalpha and TCRbeta chains were covered. TCRs were amplified with Phusion for approximately 20 PCR cycles using a constant-region primer together with the adapter attached to the V primers. Isolated mRNA was amplified with the MessageAmp II aRNA Amplification Kit, using a roughly 15-hour in vitro transcription at 37°C. mRNA for TCR sequencing was isolated with the Dynabeads mRNA DIRECT Purification Kit. Indexed Illumina adapters were added in a second Phusion PCR of 25 to 30 cycles, after which AMPure XP beads were used to purify the products. The authors processed their data as follows. Using custom Perl scripts, TCR sequences encoding the same protein were pooled, out-of-frame sequences were removed, and the abundance of each clonotype was computed. Any TCR sequence supported by only a single read was excluded from analysis. The metrics used to describe the repertoires included Shannon entropy, Gini index, clonality, richness, and the frequency of TCRs shared between repertoires. In-frame beta chains were kept once TCRdb had trimmed the public reads at Q25 with fastp and called clones with MiXCR. All rows with the same CDR3 protein become a single entry with the most common DNA and genes. These V and J calls rely on TCRdb rather than the paper's analysis. In all, the sample holds tens of thousands of distinct CDR3 sequences, and about 18% of those were seen once. The top ten clones comprise roughly 2.8% of the sample.

In light of the paper, this sample's time point label describes: before trial treatment. Donors were enrolled in RACIN, a single-arm phase I dose-escalation trial combining nivolumab, ipilimumab, aspirin, low-dose cyclophosphamide and low-dose radiotherapy. Patients were eligible if they had advanced solid tumors that were TIL-negative. The chain is encoded by TRBV5-1 joined to TRBJ2-5; TRBD1 is a weak D gene call, 5 bases matching. This sequence was found in a male donor with prostate cancer. Specimen: PBMCs, collected before treatment. DNA sequence: TGCGCCAGCAGGCCGACAGAAGAGACCCTGTACTTC. This encodes CASRPTEETLYF.